This T cell receptor beta chain is drawn from a study of blood T cell repertoires in COVID-19. Study-level background: The samples span acute and convalescent COVID-19 from the United States, Italy and Spain. PBMCs, B-cell-depleted T cells, or T cells were the source of the cDNA or gDNA that made up the material.

The V gene lost 4 bases and the J gene lost 2 bases, with 12 bases spanning the gap. Germline V lookup: CDR1 MGHRA, CDR2 YSYEKL. This CDR3 contains 15 residues. Here immunoSEQ multiplex PCR was the method, and the copy in TCRdb shows in-frame clones only, minus some. Here the sample spans some 43,000 clones, over 80% being singletons. The V gene is TRBV4-1, the J gene TRBJ2-1; D possibly corresponds to TRBD1 (6 bases). Sequencing was carried out using peripheral blood. The origin of this receptor is a man between 60 and 70 years old with active COVID-19. In DNA form, the CDR3 reads TGCGCCAGCAGCCGGGCGTGGGACACCTACAATGAGCAGTTCTTC. This gives the protein CASSRAWDTYNEQFF.